The sequence of this T cell receptor beta chain was determined in a study of Graves' ophthalmopathy and Graves' hyperthyroidism. The study amplified TCR beta CDR3 regions using RNA transcripts. First-round RT-PCR employed HTBI primers, with a second-round multiplex PCR after it. TCRdb re-derived calls from the multiplex PCR reads in MiXCR, one entry per CDR3 protein. The sample lists about 600,000 distinct CDR3 sequences; 39% were seen once. The CDR3 sequence is 14 residues long. Germline V gives CDR1 SNHLY, CDR2 FYNNEI. Hyperthyroidism patients, aged 18 to 65, were newly diagnosed, under 2 months' duration. Exclusion applied to patients with other autoimmune diseases, uncontrolled infections, pregnancy or lactation. In regard to this clonotype: At one end, the junction sequence differs from germline, possibly due to a read error.

V and J are TRBV2 and TRBJ1-5; maybe TRBD1 (6 bases). The sequenced material came from peripheral blood or thyroid tissue (not recorded which). The clonotype comes from an adult man with Graves' hyperthyroidism. The CDR3 DNA reads as TGTGCCACCAGTCGAGGGGGGCGTGGTCAGCCCCAGCATTTT. Translation gives CATSRGGRGQPQHF.